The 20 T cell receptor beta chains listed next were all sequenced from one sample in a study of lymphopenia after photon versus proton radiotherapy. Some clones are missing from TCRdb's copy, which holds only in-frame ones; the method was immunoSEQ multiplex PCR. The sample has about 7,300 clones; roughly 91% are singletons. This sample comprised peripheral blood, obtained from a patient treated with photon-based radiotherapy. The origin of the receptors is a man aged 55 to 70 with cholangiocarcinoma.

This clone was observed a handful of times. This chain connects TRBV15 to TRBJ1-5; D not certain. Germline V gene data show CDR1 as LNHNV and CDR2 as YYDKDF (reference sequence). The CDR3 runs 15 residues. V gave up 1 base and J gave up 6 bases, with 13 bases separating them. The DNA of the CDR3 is TGTGCCACCAGCAGAGCACCATCAATGGGTCAGCCCCAGCATTTT. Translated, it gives CATSRAPSMGQPQHF.

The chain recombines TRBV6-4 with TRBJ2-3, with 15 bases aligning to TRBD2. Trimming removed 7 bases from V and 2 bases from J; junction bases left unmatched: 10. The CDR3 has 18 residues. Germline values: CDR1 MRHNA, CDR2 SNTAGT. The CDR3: CASTTGTSGGSNTDTQYF. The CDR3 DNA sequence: TGTGCCAGCACAACCGGGACTAGCGGGGGGTCGAACACAGATACGCAGTATTTT.

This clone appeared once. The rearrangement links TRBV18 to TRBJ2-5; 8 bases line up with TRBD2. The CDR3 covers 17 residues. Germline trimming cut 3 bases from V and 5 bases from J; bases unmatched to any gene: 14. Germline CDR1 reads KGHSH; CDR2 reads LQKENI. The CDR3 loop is CASSPLSGREALETQYF. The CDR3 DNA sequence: TGTGCCAGCTCACCCCTTTCGGGGCGGGAGGCGTTGGAGACCCAGTACTTC. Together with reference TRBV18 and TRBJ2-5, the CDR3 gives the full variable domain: NAGVMQNPRHLVRRRGQEARLRCSPMKGHSHVYWYRQLPEEGLKFMVYLQKENIIDESGMPKERFSAEFPKEGPSILRIQQVVRGDSAAYFCASSPLSGREALETQYFGPGTRLLVL.

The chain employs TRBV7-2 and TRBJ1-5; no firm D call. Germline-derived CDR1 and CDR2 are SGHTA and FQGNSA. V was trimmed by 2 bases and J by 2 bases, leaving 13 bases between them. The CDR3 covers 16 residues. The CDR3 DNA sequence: TGTGCCAGCAGCTTATTCCACGGGGAGGGCAATCAGCCCCAGCATTTT. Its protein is CASSLFHGEGNQPQHF.

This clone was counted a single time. The CDR3 sequence is CASSGGRGSSGNTIYF. The CDR3 nucleotides are TGTGCCAGCAGTGGGGGCAGGGGCTCCTCTGGAAACACCATATATTTT. The rearrangement links TRBV2 to TRBJ1-3, with D possibly matching TRBD1 (6 bases). Trimming removed 4 bases from V and 0 bases from J, with 13 bases in between. Germline lookup yields CDR1 SNHLY and CDR2 FYNNEI. The CDR3 spans 16 residues.

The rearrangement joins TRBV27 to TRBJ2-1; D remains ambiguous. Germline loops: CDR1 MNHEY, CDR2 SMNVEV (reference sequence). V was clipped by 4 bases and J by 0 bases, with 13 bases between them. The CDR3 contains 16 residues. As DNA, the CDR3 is TGTGCCAGCAGTTCGCCGACCCAGAGCTCCTACAATGAGCAGTTCTTC. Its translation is CASSSPTQSSYNEQFF.

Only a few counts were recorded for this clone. The CDR3 loop is CASSLRDSQGYNEQFF. The DNA of the CDR3 is TGTGCCAGCAGCCTCCGGGACTCTCAGGGTTACAATGAGCAGTTCTTC. The gene calls are TRBV9 and TRBJ2-1; a possible D gene is TRBD2 (6 bases). Trimming pared 4 bases from V and 4 bases from J, leaving 18 bases between. The CDR3 sequence is 16 residues long. Germline V lookup: CDR1 SGDLS, CDR2 YYNGEE.

CDR3 region: CASSLDSYSGNTIYF. The CDR3 bases are TGCGCCAGCAGCTTGGACAGTTACTCTGGAAACACCATATATTTT. The genes are TRBV5-1 and TRBJ1-3; D ambiguous. Germline V gene lookup returns CDR1 SGHRS and CDR2 YFSETQ. The CDR3 totals 15 residues. V lost 0 bases to trimming and J lost 0 bases, with 7 bases between them.

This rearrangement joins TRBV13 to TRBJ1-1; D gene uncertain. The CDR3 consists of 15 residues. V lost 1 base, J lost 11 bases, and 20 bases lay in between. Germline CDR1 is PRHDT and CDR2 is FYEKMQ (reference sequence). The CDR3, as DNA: TGTGCCAGCAGCTTAGTTCCGACGGCCGAACAAGAGGCTTTCTTT. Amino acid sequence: CASSLVPTAEQEAFF.

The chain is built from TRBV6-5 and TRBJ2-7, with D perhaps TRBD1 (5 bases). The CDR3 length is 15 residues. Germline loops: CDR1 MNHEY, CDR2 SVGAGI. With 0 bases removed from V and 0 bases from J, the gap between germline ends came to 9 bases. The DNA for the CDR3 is TGTGCCAGCAGTTACTCAGGCAGGGCCTCCTACGAGCAGTACTTC. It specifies CASSYSGRASYEQYF.

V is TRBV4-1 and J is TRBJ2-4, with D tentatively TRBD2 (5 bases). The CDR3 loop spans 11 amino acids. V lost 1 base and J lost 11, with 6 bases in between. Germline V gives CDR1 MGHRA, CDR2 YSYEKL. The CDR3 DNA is TGCGCCAGCAGCCAAGGGAGGCTTCAGTACTTC. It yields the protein CASSQGRLQYF.

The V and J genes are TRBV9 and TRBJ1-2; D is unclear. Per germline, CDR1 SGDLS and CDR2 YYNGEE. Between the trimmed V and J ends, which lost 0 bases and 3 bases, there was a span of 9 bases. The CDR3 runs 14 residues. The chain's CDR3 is CASSVDSLDYGYTF. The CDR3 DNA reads TGTGCCAGCAGCGTAGACAGCTTAGACTATGGCTACACCTTC.

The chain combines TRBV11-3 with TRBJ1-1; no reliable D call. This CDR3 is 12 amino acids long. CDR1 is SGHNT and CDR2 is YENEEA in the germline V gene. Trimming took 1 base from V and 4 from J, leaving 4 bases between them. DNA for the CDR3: TGTGCCAGCAGCTTAGTGAGCACTGAAGCTTTCTTT. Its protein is CASSLVSTEAFF.

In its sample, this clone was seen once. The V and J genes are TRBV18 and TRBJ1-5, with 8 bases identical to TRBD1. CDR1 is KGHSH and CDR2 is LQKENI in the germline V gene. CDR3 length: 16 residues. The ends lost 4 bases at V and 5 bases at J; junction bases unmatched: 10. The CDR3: CASSLRQGLGDQPQHF. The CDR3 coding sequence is TGTGCCAGCTCACTACGACAGGGGCTGGGGGATCAGCCCCAGCATTTT.

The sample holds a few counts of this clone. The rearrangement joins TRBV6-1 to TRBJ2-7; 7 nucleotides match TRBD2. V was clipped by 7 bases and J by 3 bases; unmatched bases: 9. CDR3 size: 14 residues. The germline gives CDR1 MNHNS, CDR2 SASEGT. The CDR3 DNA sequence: TGTGCCAGCATGTGGACTAGATCGGGCTACGAGCAGTACTTC. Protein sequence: CASMWTRSGYEQYF.

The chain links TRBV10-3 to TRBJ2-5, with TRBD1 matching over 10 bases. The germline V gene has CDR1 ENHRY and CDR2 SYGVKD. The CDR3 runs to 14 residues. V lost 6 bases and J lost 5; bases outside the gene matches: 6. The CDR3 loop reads CAIRETGGLETQYF. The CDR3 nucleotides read TGTGCCATCAGAGAGACAGGGGGCCTGGAGACCCAGTACTTC.

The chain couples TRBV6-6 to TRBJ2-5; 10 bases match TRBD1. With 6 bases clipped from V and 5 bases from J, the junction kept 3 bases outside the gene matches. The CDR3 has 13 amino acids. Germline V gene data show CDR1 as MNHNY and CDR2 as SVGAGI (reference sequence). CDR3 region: CASSSTGGETQYF. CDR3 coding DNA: TGTGCCAGCAGCTCGACAGGGGGCGAGACCCAGTACTTC.

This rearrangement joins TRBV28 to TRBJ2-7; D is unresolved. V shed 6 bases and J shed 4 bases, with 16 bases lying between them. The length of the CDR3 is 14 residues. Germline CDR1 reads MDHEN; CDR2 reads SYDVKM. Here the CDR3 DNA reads TGTGCCAGCAGCCTCCTGGGAACTACGTACGAGCAGTACTTC. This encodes CASSLLGTTYEQYF.

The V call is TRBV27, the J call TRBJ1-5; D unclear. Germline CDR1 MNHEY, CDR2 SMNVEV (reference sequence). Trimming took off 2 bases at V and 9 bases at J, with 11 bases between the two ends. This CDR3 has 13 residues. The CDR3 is CASSLRMAWPQHF. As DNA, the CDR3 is TGTGCCAGCAGTTTACGTATGGCTTGGCCCCAGCATTTT.

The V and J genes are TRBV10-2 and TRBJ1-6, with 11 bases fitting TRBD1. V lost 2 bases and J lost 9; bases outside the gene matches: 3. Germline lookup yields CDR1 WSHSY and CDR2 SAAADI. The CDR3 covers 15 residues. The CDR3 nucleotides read TGCGCCAGCAGTGAGGCGGACAGGGGGCGTTCACCCCTCCACTTT. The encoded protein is CASSEADRGRSPLHF.